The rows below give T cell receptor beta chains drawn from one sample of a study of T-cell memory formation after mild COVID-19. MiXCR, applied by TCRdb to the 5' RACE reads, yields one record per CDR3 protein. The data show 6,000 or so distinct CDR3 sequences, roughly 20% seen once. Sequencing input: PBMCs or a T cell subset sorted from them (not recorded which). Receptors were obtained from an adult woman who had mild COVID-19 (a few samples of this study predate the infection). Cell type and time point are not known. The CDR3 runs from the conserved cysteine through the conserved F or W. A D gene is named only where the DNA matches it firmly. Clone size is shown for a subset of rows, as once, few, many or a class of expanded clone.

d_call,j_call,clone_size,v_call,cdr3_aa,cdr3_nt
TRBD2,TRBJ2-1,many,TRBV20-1,CSASPSGRAVYEQFF,TGCAGTGCTAGCCCTAGCGGGAGGGCCGTATATGAGCAGTTCTTC
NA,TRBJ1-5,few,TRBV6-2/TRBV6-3,CASRSLQGNQPQHF,TGTGCCAGCAGATCACTACAGGGCAATCAGCCCCAGCATTTT
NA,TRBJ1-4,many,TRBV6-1,CAVFLDGATNEKLFF,TGTGCCGTGTTCCTGGACGGAGCAACTAATGAAAAACTGTTTTTT
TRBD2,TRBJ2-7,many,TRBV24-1,CATSAGTSGDSSYEQYF,TGTGCCACCAGTGCCGGGACTAGCGGGGACAGCTCCTACGAGCAGTACTTC
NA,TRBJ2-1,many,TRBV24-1,CATSGPDLKWLF,TGTGCCACCAGTGGCCCGGACCTTAAATGGCTCTTC
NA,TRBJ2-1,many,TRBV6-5,CASRYTVELGNNEQFF,TGTGCCAGCAGGTACACCGTAGAGTTGGGTAACAATGAGCAGTTCTTC
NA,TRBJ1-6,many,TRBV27,CASSRGQWSSYNSPLHF,TGTGCCAGCAGTCGCGGACAGTGGAGCTCCTATAATTCACCCCTCCACTTT
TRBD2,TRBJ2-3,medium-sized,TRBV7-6,CASSSPRGSGGTDTQYF,TGTGCCAGCAGCTCCCCACGAGGTAGCGGGGGCACAGATACGCAGTATTTT
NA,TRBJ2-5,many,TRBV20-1,CSARRDVGLKTQYF,TGCAGTGCTCGCCGGGACGTTGGATTAAAGACCCAGTACTTC
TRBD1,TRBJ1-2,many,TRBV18,CASSPETGTYGYTF,TGTGCCAGCTCACCAGAGACAGGGACTTATGGCTACACCTTC
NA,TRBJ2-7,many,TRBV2,CASSPGGMSYEQYF,TGTGCCAGCTCTCCTGGGGGAATGTCCTACGAGCAGTACTTC
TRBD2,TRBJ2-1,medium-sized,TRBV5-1,CASSLWGGSYNEQFF,TGCGCCAGCAGCTTGTGGGGGGGCTCCTACAATGAGCAGTTCTTC
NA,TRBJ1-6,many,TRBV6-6,CASTQSSSYNSPLHF,TGTGCCAGCACCCAGAGTAGCTCCTATAATTCACCCCTCCACTTT
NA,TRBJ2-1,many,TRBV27,CASSLLVGTTTYNEQFF,TGTGCCAGCAGTTTATTGGTAGGCACCACAACCTACAATGAGCAGTTCTTC
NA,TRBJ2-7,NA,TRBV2,CASSELYEQYF,TGTGCCAGCAGTGAGCTCTACGAGCAGTACTTC
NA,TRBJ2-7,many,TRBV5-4,CASSLIGGAYEQYF,TGTGCCAGCAGCTTGATAGGGGGAGCCTACGAGCAGTACTTC
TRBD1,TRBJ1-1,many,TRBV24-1,CATSDARQGRFEAFF,TGTGCCACCAGTGATGCCCGACAGGGGCGGTTTGAAGCTTTCTTT
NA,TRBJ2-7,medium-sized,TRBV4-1,CASSQDGGLYEQYF,TGCGCCAGCAGCCAAGATGGGGGTCTCTACGAGCAGTACTTC
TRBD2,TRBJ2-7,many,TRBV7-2,CASSLGLAGGEQYF,TGTGCCAGCAGCTTGGGACTAGCGGGAGGCGAGCAGTACTTC
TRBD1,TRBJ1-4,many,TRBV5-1,CASSFGQGAVDEKLFF,TGCGCCAGCAGCTTCGGACAGGGGGCCGTGGATGAAAAACTGTTTTTT
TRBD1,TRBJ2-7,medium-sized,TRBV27,CASSPRQGADEQYF,TGTGCCAGCAGTCCTAGACAGGGGGCGGACGAGCAGTACTTC
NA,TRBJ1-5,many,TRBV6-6,CASTNPASIHQPQHF,TGTGCCAGCACCAACCCGGCATCGATCCATCAGCCCCAGCATTTT
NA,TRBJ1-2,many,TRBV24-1,CATSDGTLGNYGYTF,TGTGCCACCAGTGACGGGACCCTCGGCAACTATGGCTACACCTTC
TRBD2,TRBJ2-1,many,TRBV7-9,CASSIIAGGPVNEQFF,TGTGCCAGCAGCATAATAGCGGGGGGGCCGGTCAATGAGCAGTTCTTC
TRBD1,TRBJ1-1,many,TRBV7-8,CASSHRDRGRMNTEAFF,TGTGCCAGCAGCCACCGGGACAGGGGAAGGATGAACACTGAAGCTTTCTTT
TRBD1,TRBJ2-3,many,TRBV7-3,CASSSGQGTDTQYF,TGTGCCAGCAGCTCGGGACAGGGAACAGATACGCAGTATTTT
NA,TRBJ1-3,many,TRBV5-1,CASSPRAEGSVGNTIYF,TGCGCCAGCAGCCCTCGGGCGGAGGGGTCGGTTGGAAACACCATATATTTT
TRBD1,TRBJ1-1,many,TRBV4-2,CASSQVTGAGVNTEAFF,TGTGCCAGCAGCCAAGTTACAGGGGCTGGAGTGAACACTGAAGCTTTCTTT
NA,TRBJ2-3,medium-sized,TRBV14,CASSPHQGTDTQYF,TGTGCCAGCAGCCCACACCAGGGCACAGATACGCAGTATTTT
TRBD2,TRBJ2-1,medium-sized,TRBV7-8,CASSLEAGLGAYNEQFF,TGTGCCAGCAGTTTAGAGGCGGGACTAGGGGCTTACAATGAGCAGTTCTTC
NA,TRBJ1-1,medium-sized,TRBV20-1,CSARDFMSGGTVGNTEAFF,TGCAGTGCTAGAGATTTCATGTCCGGGGGCACGGTGGGGAACACTGAAGCTTTCTTT
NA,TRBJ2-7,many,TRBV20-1,CSASMGGRRIYEQYF,TGCAGTGCTAGCATGGGGGGCAGAAGGATCTACGAGCAGTACTTC
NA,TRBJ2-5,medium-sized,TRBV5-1,CASSLGSGQETQYF,TGCGCCAGCAGCTTGGGCAGCGGACAAGAGACCCAGTACTTC
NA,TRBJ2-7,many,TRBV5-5,CASSISYEQYF,TGTGCCAGCAGCATCTCCTACGAGCAGTACTTC
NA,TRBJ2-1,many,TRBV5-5,CASSLDMDRPNEQFF,TGTGCCAGCAGCTTGGATATGGACAGACCTAATGAGCAGTTCTTC
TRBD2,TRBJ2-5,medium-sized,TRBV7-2,CASSYGTSRETQYF,TGTGCCAGCAGCTACGGGACTAGCCGAGAGACCCAGTACTTC
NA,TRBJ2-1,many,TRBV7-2,CASSLGLALAMNEQFF,TGTGCCAGCAGCTTAGGTTTAGCCCTAGCGATGAATGAGCAGTTCTTC
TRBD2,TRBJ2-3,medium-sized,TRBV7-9,CASSAKTSGRATDTQYF,TGTGCCAGCAGCGCAAAGACTAGCGGGAGGGCCACAGATACGCAGTATTTT